Presented here are 26 T cell receptor beta chains from one specimen sequenced in a study of shared clonotypes between healthy human individuals. Positive CCR7 selection of CD45RO-negative cells yielded the naive CD8 cells, and terminally differentiated effector memory CD45RA+ cells were excluded. Sequencing was performed with immunoSEQ multiplex PCR; in TCRdb, only in-frame clones are kept and a portion is missing. This table holds about 2 million clones, approximately 95% found once. Specimen: naive CD8+ T cells sorted from blood. The receptors shown here come from a man aged 18 to 29 in good health.

Notes on this clone: Other DNA sequences within the sample encode an identical CDR3. The rearrangement joins TRBV14 to TRBJ2-7; D gene unclear. In germline, CDR1 is SGHDN, CDR2 FVKESK. Trimming cost V 1 base and J 3 bases, with 7 bases left between them. The CDR3 contains 13 residues. The CDR3 reads CASSQGQIYEQYF. The CDR3 DNA reads as TGTGCCAGCAGCCAAGGCCAAATCTACGAGCAGTACTTC.

This clone was recorded once. This chain joins TRBV27 and TRBJ2-6, with D tentatively TRBD1 (6 bases). The CDR3 length is 17 residues. V was clipped by 8 bases and J by 0 bases, with 17 bases between them. Germline CDR1 reads MNHEY; CDR2 reads SMNVEV (reference sequence). The DNA for the CDR3 is TGTGCCAGCGCCCTGAAGGACAGTAACTCTGGGGCCAACGTCCTGACTTTC. Amino acids: CASALKDSNSGANVLTF.

CDR3 DNA: TGTGCCAGTAGTATAGCATCAGGGGCTTACGAGCAGTACTTC. Residues: CASSIASGAYEQYF. This chain links TRBV19 with TRBJ2-7, with D perhaps TRBD1 (6 bases). V lost 1 base and J lost 4, with 11 bases in between. CDR3 length: 14 amino acids. Germline V gene data show CDR1 as LNHDA and CDR2 as SQIVND (reference sequence).

This sequence joins TRBV7-2 and TRBJ2-7; 13 bases match TRBD2. Germline CDR1 is SGHTA and CDR2 is FQGNSA. The trim removed 5 bases at V and 7 bases at J, leaving 5 bases unmatched. This CDR3 spans 14 amino acids. CDR3 in amino acids: CASSGLAGEDEQYF. In DNA, the CDR3 is TGTGCCAGCAGCGGACTAGCGGGAGAGGATGAGCAGTACTTC.

Details on this clone: Other DNA sequences in the same sample also yield this CDR3. The gene calls are TRBV30 and TRBJ1-1; unclear D gene. The CDR3 runs 12 residues. CDR1 and CDR2 (germline): GTSNPN, SVGIG (reference sequence). Trimming pared 5 bases from V and 1 base from J, leaving 8 bases between. CDR3 sequence (DNA): TGTGCCTGGGGACCTGGGAACACTGAAGCTTTCTTT. As protein: CAWGPGNTEAFF.

V gene TRBV6-1 combines with J gene TRBJ1-5, with TRBD1 matching over 7 bases. V was clipped by 6 bases and J by 6 bases; unmatched bases: 8. Germline V gene lookup returns CDR1 MNHNS and CDR2 SASEGT. This CDR3 is built from 14 residues. The CDR3 protein is CASRSTGAAQPQHF. The CDR3 bases are TGTGCCAGCAGGTCCACAGGGGCGGCTCAGCCCCAGCATTTT.

This clone was seen just once. Other DNA variants within this sample encode the same CDR3. V and J are TRBV6-5 and TRBJ1-1, with D perhaps TRBD1 (6 bases). Trimming took off 3 bases at V and 4 bases at J, with 9 bases between the two ends. The CDR3 is 13 amino acids. Germline lookup yields CDR1 MNHEY and CDR2 SVGAGI. CDR3 in amino acids: CASSYGGSTEAFF. In nucleotides, the CDR3 is TGTGCCAGCAGTTATGGGGGCTCCACTGAAGCTTTCTTT.

This chain uses TRBV27 with TRBJ2-7; perhaps D is TRBD1 or TRBD2 (5 bases each). V gave up 2 bases and J gave up 3 bases, with 14 bases separating them. CDR1 and CDR2 from the germline V gene are MNHEY and SMNVEV (reference sequence). CDR3 length: 15 residues. CDR3 in DNA: TGTGCCAGCAGTTTAAGGGCCGGGACCCGCTACGAGCAGTACTTC. This codes for CASSLRAGTRYEQYF.

As for this clone: Other DNA sequences within the sample encode an identical CDR3. V usage is TRBV7-6 and J usage is TRBJ2-7; 8 bases line up with TRBD2. CDR1 and CDR2 (germline): SGHVS, FNYEAQ. J gave up 3 bases and V 5 bases, and 6 bases lay outside the gene matches. The CDR3 runs to 14 residues. The CDR3 nucleotides are TGTGCCAGCAGCCCGGGAGGGTGGAGCTACGAGCAGTACTTC. Protein: CASSPGGWSYEQYF. Supplemented by reference TRBV7-6 and TRBJ2-7, the full variable domain reads GAGVSQSPRYKVTKRGQDVALRCDPISGHVSLYWYRQALGQGPEFLTYFNYEAQQDKSGLPNDRFSAERPEGSISTLTIQRTEQRDSAMYRCASSPGGWSYEQYFGPGTRLTVT.

This chain connects TRBV9 to TRBJ1-1, with D possibly TRBD1 on 5 matching bases. Per germline, CDR1 SGDLS and CDR2 YYNGEE. The CDR3 has 16 residues. Trimming took off 0 bases at V and 1 base at J, with 13 bases between the two ends. CDR3 in amino acids: CASSVEPRQGNTEAFF. For the CDR3, the DNA is TGTGCCAGCAGCGTAGAACCCAGGCAGGGGAACACTGAAGCTTTCTTT.

The rearrangement links TRBV11-2 to TRBJ2-1; 7 bases are a match to TRBD2. This CDR3 comprises 16 residues. Germline lookup yields CDR1 SGHAT and CDR2 FQNNGV. Trimming cost V 0 bases and J 2 bases; bases outside gene matches: 4. CDR3: CASSLDASGTYNEQFF. DNA of the CDR3: TGTGCCAGCAGCTTAGACGCTAGCGGCACCTACAATGAGCAGTTCTTC.

The V and J genes are TRBV20-1 and TRBJ1-5, with D perhaps TRBD1 (5 bases). The germline V gene encodes CDR1 DFQATT and CDR2 SNEGSKA (reference sequence). Trimming pared 6 bases from V and 6 bases from J, leaving 9 bases between. The length of the CDR3 is 11 residues. CDR3 loop: CSARQGQPQHF. Written as DNA, the CDR3 is TGCAGTGCGCGTCAGGGTCAGCCCCAGCATTTT.

The chain couples TRBV27 to TRBJ2-7; maybe TRBD1 (5 bases). The CDR3 extends over 15 amino acids. V was trimmed by 1 base and J by 5 bases, leaving 15 bases between them. The germline gives CDR1 MNHEY, CDR2 SMNVEV (reference sequence). Here the CDR3 reads CASSLYTGLRDEQYF. The CDR3 coding sequence is TGTGCCAGCAGTTTATACACAGGTCTACGAGACGAGCAGTACTTC.

The chain is built from TRBV4-1 and TRBJ1-4; D is uncertain. The CDR3 length is 16 residues. CDR1 and CDR2 from the germline V gene are MGHRA and YSYEKL. V was trimmed by 3 bases and J by 0 bases, leaving 11 bases between them. The CDR3, as DNA: TGCGCCAGCAGCCATGACTCCACGGCAACTAATGAAAAACTGTTTTTT. Its translation is CASSHDSTATNEKLFF.

The chain couples TRBV6-5 to TRBJ1-2, with 9 bases that match TRBD1. The V gene's germline CDR1 is MNHEY and CDR2 SVGAGI. The CDR3 consists of 15 residues. The junction had 7 bases not matched to a gene; V was cut back by 5 bases and J by 3 bases. CDR3 in amino acids: CASSATGGWDYGYTF. The CDR3, as DNA: TGTGCCAGCAGTGCAACAGGGGGCTGGGACTATGGCTACACCTTC.

V is TRBV30 and J is TRBJ2-7; 7 nucleotides agree with TRBD2. Germline V gene lookup returns CDR1 GTSNPN and CDR2 SVGIG (reference sequence). Losses at the gene ends were 7 bases for V and 5 bases for J; bases not matched to a gene: 14. The CDR3 length is 14 residues. Here the CDR3 reads CAYAKRDKSHEQYF. The CDR3 bases are TGTGCCTACGCCAAGCGGGATAAAAGCCACGAGCAGTACTTC.

V usage is TRBV14 and J usage is TRBJ2-2, with 9 bases fitting TRBD2. This CDR3 is built from 16 residues. Unmatched junction bases numbered 9, after V lost 10 bases and J lost 0 bases. Germline values: CDR1 SGHDN, CDR2 FVKESK. The CDR3 DNA is TGTGCCATGACTAGCGGAGCCCCAGCGAACACCGGGGAGCTGTTTTTT. Amino acid sequence: CAMTSGAPANTGELFF.

The V call is TRBV4-1, the J call TRBJ2-5; no definite D call. The V end lost 2 bases, the J end lost 2 bases, and 9 bases lay between the germline ends. Germline values: CDR1 MGHRA, CDR2 YSYEKL. The CDR3 runs to 14 residues. CDR3: CASSQRQEQETQYF. CDR3 coding DNA: TGCGCCAGCAGCCAAAGGCAGGAACAAGAGACCCAGTACTTC.

The chain employs TRBV6-5 and TRBJ2-1, with D maybe TRBD1 (6 bases). Germline CDR1 is MNHEY and CDR2 is SVGAGI. The ends were cut back, 8 bases at V and 3 bases at J, with 14 bases in the middle. This CDR3 region has 14 residues. CDR3 DNA sequence: TGTGCCAGCTCACAGGGATCGCGCTACAATGAGCAGTTCTTC. Its translation is CASSQGSRYNEQFF.

Regarding this clone: The sample has other DNA sequences that encode this CDR3 too. The rearrangement uses TRBV11-1 and TRBJ2-7, with a weak D call TRBD1 (5 bases). Trimming removed 4 bases from V and 3 bases from J, with 7 bases in between. The CDR3 has 12 amino acids. From germline, CDR1 is SGHAT and CDR2 FQDESV (reference sequence). The CDR3 nucleotides are TGTGCCAGCAGCTCCCAGGGCTACGAGCAGTACTTC. It specifies CASSSQGYEQYF.

The rearrangement joins TRBV6-1 to TRBJ1-2, with D possibly being TRBD1 (5 bases). Germline V gives CDR1 MNHNS, CDR2 SASEGT. CDR3 size: 15 residues. Trimming left V 3 bases short and J 4 bases short, with 15 bases between. This CDR3 is CASSDPTRGVYGYTF. In DNA form, the CDR3 reads TGTGCCAGCAGTGACCCCACACGAGGGGTCTATGGCTACACCTTC.

Notes on this clone: One end of the junction is discordant with germline, which a read error may explain. This sequence joins TRBV19 and TRBJ2-2; D uncertain. The CDR3 extends over 13 amino acids. Germline CDR1 LNHDA, CDR2 SQIVND (reference sequence). CDR3 amino acids: CASSPFNNGELFF. The CDR3 nucleotides read TGTGCCAGTAGTCCTTTTAACAACGGGGAGCTGTTTTTT.

This chain links TRBV30 with TRBJ2-2; maybe TRBD1 (5 bases). The CDR3 is 16 residues long. V gave up 6 bases and J gave up 0 bases, with 17 bases separating them. CDR1 and CDR2 from the germline V gene are GTSNPN and SVGIG (reference sequence). CDR3 in amino acids: CACTTDLYANTGELFF. For the CDR3, the DNA is TGTGCCTGCACGACAGACTTATACGCGAACACCGGGGAGCTGTTTTTT.

This chain connects TRBV9 to TRBJ2-2; D possibly matches TRBD1 or TRBD2 (5 bases each). Germline CDR1 SGDLS, CDR2 YYNGEE. V was shortened by 3 bases and J by 1 base, with 10 bases between the two germline ends. The CDR3 runs to 15 residues. CDR3 region: CASSDEGMNTGELFF. CDR3 in DNA: TGTGCCAGCAGCGATGAGGGGATGAACACCGGGGAGCTGTTTTTT.

This clone was recorded only once. The chain has TRBV2 and TRBJ1-1; unclear D gene. The CDR3 is 13 amino acids. Germline lookup yields CDR1 SNHLY and CDR2 FYNNEI. V was shortened by 3 bases and J by 5 bases, with 10 bases between the two germline ends. The CDR3 DNA follows: TGTGCCAGCAGTGAGTCCAGTGGTACTGAAGCTTTCTTT. As protein: CASSESSGTEAFF.

This chain joins TRBV7-9 and TRBJ2-1; D might be TRBD2 (6 bases). CDR1 and CDR2 from the germline V gene are SEHNR and FQNEAQ (reference sequence). V lost 8 bases and J lost 2, with 10 bases in between. The CDR3 spans 13 residues. The CDR3, as DNA: TGTGCCAGCGTTTCGGGGGCCTACAATGAGCAGTTCTTC. It is translated as CASVSGAYNEQFF. The complete variable domain, with remaining parts taken from reference TRBV7-9 and TRBJ2-1, reads DTGVSQNPRHKITKRGQNVTFRCDPISEHNRLYWYRQTLGQGPEFLTYFQNEAQLEKSRLLSDRFSAERPKGSFSTLEIQRTEQGDSAMYLCASVSGAYNEQFFGPGTRLTVL.